Shown below are 17 T cell receptor beta chains from a single sample sequenced in a study of cytomegalovirus exposure and HLA in healthy donors. A multiplex PCR was run with 60 Vbeta primers and 13 Jbeta primers. Measured with immunoSEQ multiplex PCR; TCRdb has only the in-frame clones, and not every one. This sample yields about 120,000 clones, of which around 80% are seen a single time; 3.5% to 4.5% belongs to the top ten. Sequences were obtained from PBMCs. All receptors derive from a man aged 25 to 40 in good health and CMV-seropositive.

The sample holds one count of this clone. The V gene is TRBV5-1, the J gene TRBJ2-7, with D unresolved. The germline V gene encodes CDR1 SGHRS and CDR2 YFSETQ. This CDR3 contains 12 residues. Trimming left V 4 bases short and J 3 bases short, with 8 bases between. CDR3 in DNA: TGCGCCAGCAGCCAGACGGGCTACGAGCAGTACTTC. This gives the protein CASSQTGYEQYF.

V gene TRBV6-6 combines with J gene TRBJ2-7; D is possibly TRBD2 (6 bases). Per the germline V gene, CDR1 is MNHNY and CDR2 is SVGAGI (reference sequence). The CDR3 covers 12 residues. V was trimmed by 6 bases and J by 0 bases, leaving 6 bases between them. The CDR3 here is CASRDYSYEQYF. The DNA for the CDR3 is TGTGCCAGCAGGGACTACTCCTACGAGCAGTACTTC.

The chain couples TRBV18 to TRBJ2-1, with TRBD1 matching over 9 bases. Germline CDR1 is KGHSH and CDR2 is LQKENI. The CDR3 totals 15 residues. J gave up 8 bases and V 4 bases, and 9 bases lay outside the gene matches. The CDR3 loop reads CASSQPGQGFHEQFF. In DNA form, the CDR3 reads TGTGCCAGCTCACAGCCGGGACAGGGTTTCCATGAGCAGTTCTTC. The full variable domain, completed using reference TRBV18 and TRBJ2-1, is NAGVMQNPRHLVRRRGQEARLRCSPMKGHSHVYWYRQLPEEGLKFMVYLQKENIIDESGMPKERFSAEFPKEGPSILRIQQVVRGDSAAYFCASSQPGQGFHEQFFGPGTRLTVL.

V usage is TRBV5-1 and J usage is TRBJ1-1, with 10 positions matching TRBD1. Germline CDR1 is SGHRS and CDR2 is YFSETQ. The V segment lost 3 bases and the J segment 6 bases; nucleotides outside the gene matches: 20. The CDR3 consists of 19 residues. CDR3 in amino acids: CASSYLNVQGQGGLPEAFF. For the CDR3, the DNA is TGCGCCAGCAGCTACCTAAACGTTCAAGGACAGGGGGGACTTCCTGAAGCTTTCTTT.

This rearrangement joins TRBV18 to TRBJ2-1; TRBD2 aligns across 7 bases. With V trimmed by 3 bases and J by 6 bases, 8 bases remained unmatched. Per germline, CDR1 KGHSH and CDR2 LQKENI. The CDR3 runs to 15 residues. CDR3 sequence (DNA): TGTGCCAGCTCACCCCGTTGGGGGGGTGGCAATGAGCAGTTCTTC. It codes for CASSPRWGGGNEQFF.

The CDR3 DNA follows: TGCGCCAGCAGCTTGGCTGGGCAGAACACCGGGGAGCTGTTTTTT. Its translation: CASSLAGQNTGELFF. The chain uses TRBV5-1 and TRBJ2-2; D is unresolved. Trimming removed 0 bases from V and 1 base from J, with 7 bases in between. The CDR3 covers 15 residues. Germline lookup yields CDR1 SGHRS and CDR2 YFSETQ.

This rearrangement joins TRBV11-3 to TRBJ2-4, with 7 nucleotides matching TRBD1. The CDR3 runs to 15 residues. V gave up 5 bases and J gave up 9 bases; unmatched junction bases: 13. The V gene's germline CDR1 is SGHNT and CDR2 YENEEA. The CDR3 DNA sequence: TGTGCCAGCAGCCCACAGACAGGGAATGGGGTCATTCAGTACTTC. Encoded protein: CASSPQTGNGVIQYF.

This rearrangement joins TRBV15 to TRBJ1-4; D call uncertain. V was pared by 1 base and J by 8 bases, with 14 bases between. There are 15 residues in the CDR3. Germline V gives CDR1 LNHNV, CDR2 YYDKDF (reference sequence). The CDR3 DNA is TGTGCCACCAGCAGAGCTCACTCAGGATTCGAAAAACTGTTTTTT. Amino acids: CATSRAHSGFEKLFF.

This chain joins TRBV13 and TRBJ1-3, with TRBD1 matching 7 bases. Germline V gives CDR1 PRHDT, CDR2 FYEKMQ (reference sequence). This CDR3 region has 13 residues. The V and J ends lost 5 bases and 4 bases, in that order; junction bases with no gene match: 2. CDR3 protein: CASSDRAGNTIYF. CDR3 nucleotide sequence: TGTGCCAGCAGCGACAGGGCGGGAAACACCATATATTTT.

The chain employs TRBV28 and TRBJ2-7; D is possibly TRBD1 (5 bases). Germline V gene data show CDR1 as MDHEN and CDR2 as SYDVKM. The CDR3 runs 12 residues. Trimming took off 6 bases at V and 3 bases at J, with 9 bases between the two ends. The DNA of the CDR3 is TGTGCCAGCAGGCTGCAGGGCTACGAGCAGTACTTC. Residues: CASRLQGYEQYF.

This chain joins TRBV19 and TRBJ2-7; D is undetermined. The germline V and J ends were trimmed by 0 bases and 1 base, with 10 bases remaining between them. The CDR3 contains 15 residues. Germline CDR1 LNHDA, CDR2 SQIVND (reference sequence). CDR3 DNA sequence: TGTGCCAGTAGTATAGAATCGCAGTCTTCCTACGAGCAGTACTTC. Translating gives CASSIESQSSYEQYF. Together with reference TRBV19 and TRBJ2-7, the CDR3 gives the full variable domain: DGGITQSPKYLFRKEGQNVTLSCEQNLNHDAMYWYRQDPGQGLRLIYYSQIVNDFQKGDIAEGYSVSREKKESFPLTVTSAQKNPTAFYLCASSIESQSSYEQYFGPGTRLTVT.

This chain uses TRBV7-9 with TRBJ2-2; 7 nucleotides align to TRBD1. Germline CDR1 SEHNR, CDR2 FQNEAQ (reference sequence). This CDR3 is 13 amino acids long. J lost 3 bases, V lost 8 bases, and 3 bases had no gene match. The CDR3 sequence is CASYDRDTGELFF. The CDR3 DNA reads as TGTGCCAGCTATGACAGGGACACCGGGGAGCTGTTTTTT.

In its sample, this clone was seen once. The genes are TRBV19 and TRBJ2-1; 15 bases agree with TRBD2. J lost 0 bases, V lost 4 bases, and 4 bases had no gene match. The CDR3 is 18 amino acids. CDR1 LNHDA and CDR2 SQIVND come from the germline V gene (reference sequence). CDR3 loop: CASSRGTSGGPSYNEQFF. Here the CDR3 DNA reads TGTGCCAGTAGTAGGGGGACTAGCGGGGGGCCCTCCTACAATGAGCAGTTCTTC. The variable domain in full, completed from reference TRBV19 and TRBJ2-1, reads DGGITQSPKYLFRKEGQNVTLSCEQNLNHDAMYWYRQDPGQGLRLIYYSQIVNDFQKGDIAEGYSVSREKKESFPLTVTSAQKNPTAFYLCASSRGTSGGPSYNEQFFGPGTRLTVL.

The genes are TRBV7-6 and TRBJ1-6; 10 bases are shared with TRBD1. The V gene end was trimmed by 3 bases and the J gene end by 9 bases; junction bases not matched to a gene: 5. Germline V gives CDR1 SGHVS, CDR2 FNYEAQ. The CDR3 contains 15 residues. CDR3 sequence: CASSLGRTGGSPLHF. In DNA form, the CDR3 reads TGTGCCAGCAGCTTGGGTCGGACAGGGGGTTCACCCCTCCACTTT.

This clone is a singleton in its sample. This rearrangement joins TRBV27 to TRBJ2-2, with TRBD1 matching 8 bases. The junction had 8 bases not matched to a gene; V was cut back by 2 bases and J by 6 bases. The CDR3 runs 16 residues. Germline CDR1 reads MNHEY; CDR2 reads SMNVEV (reference sequence). For the CDR3, the DNA is TGTGCCAGCAGTTTAAGAGGACAGGGATGGCCCGGGGAGCTGTTTTTT. Protein product: CASSLRGQGWPGELFF.

The chain uses TRBV2 and TRBJ2-1; the match to TRBD2 covers 9 bases. The CDR3 is 16 amino acids. J gave up 5 bases and V 0 bases, and 5 bases lay outside the gene matches. The germline CDR1 and CDR2 sequences are SNHLY and FYNNEI. The CDR3 protein is CASSEATGTSNNEQFF. CDR3 DNA sequence: TGTGCCAGCAGTGAAGCTACCGGGACTAGCAACAATGAGCAGTTCTTC.

V gene TRBV11-2 combines with J gene TRBJ2-7; D is possibly TRBD1 (7 bases). The CDR3 is made up of 15 amino acids. CDR1 is SGHAT, CDR2 FQNNGV, per germline. V lost 2 bases to trimming and J lost 2 bases, with 13 bases between them. The CDR3 spells CASSLTAGGPYEQYF. The CDR3 nucleotides are TGTGCCAGCAGCTTAACCGCAGGGGGGCCCTACGAGCAGTACTTC.